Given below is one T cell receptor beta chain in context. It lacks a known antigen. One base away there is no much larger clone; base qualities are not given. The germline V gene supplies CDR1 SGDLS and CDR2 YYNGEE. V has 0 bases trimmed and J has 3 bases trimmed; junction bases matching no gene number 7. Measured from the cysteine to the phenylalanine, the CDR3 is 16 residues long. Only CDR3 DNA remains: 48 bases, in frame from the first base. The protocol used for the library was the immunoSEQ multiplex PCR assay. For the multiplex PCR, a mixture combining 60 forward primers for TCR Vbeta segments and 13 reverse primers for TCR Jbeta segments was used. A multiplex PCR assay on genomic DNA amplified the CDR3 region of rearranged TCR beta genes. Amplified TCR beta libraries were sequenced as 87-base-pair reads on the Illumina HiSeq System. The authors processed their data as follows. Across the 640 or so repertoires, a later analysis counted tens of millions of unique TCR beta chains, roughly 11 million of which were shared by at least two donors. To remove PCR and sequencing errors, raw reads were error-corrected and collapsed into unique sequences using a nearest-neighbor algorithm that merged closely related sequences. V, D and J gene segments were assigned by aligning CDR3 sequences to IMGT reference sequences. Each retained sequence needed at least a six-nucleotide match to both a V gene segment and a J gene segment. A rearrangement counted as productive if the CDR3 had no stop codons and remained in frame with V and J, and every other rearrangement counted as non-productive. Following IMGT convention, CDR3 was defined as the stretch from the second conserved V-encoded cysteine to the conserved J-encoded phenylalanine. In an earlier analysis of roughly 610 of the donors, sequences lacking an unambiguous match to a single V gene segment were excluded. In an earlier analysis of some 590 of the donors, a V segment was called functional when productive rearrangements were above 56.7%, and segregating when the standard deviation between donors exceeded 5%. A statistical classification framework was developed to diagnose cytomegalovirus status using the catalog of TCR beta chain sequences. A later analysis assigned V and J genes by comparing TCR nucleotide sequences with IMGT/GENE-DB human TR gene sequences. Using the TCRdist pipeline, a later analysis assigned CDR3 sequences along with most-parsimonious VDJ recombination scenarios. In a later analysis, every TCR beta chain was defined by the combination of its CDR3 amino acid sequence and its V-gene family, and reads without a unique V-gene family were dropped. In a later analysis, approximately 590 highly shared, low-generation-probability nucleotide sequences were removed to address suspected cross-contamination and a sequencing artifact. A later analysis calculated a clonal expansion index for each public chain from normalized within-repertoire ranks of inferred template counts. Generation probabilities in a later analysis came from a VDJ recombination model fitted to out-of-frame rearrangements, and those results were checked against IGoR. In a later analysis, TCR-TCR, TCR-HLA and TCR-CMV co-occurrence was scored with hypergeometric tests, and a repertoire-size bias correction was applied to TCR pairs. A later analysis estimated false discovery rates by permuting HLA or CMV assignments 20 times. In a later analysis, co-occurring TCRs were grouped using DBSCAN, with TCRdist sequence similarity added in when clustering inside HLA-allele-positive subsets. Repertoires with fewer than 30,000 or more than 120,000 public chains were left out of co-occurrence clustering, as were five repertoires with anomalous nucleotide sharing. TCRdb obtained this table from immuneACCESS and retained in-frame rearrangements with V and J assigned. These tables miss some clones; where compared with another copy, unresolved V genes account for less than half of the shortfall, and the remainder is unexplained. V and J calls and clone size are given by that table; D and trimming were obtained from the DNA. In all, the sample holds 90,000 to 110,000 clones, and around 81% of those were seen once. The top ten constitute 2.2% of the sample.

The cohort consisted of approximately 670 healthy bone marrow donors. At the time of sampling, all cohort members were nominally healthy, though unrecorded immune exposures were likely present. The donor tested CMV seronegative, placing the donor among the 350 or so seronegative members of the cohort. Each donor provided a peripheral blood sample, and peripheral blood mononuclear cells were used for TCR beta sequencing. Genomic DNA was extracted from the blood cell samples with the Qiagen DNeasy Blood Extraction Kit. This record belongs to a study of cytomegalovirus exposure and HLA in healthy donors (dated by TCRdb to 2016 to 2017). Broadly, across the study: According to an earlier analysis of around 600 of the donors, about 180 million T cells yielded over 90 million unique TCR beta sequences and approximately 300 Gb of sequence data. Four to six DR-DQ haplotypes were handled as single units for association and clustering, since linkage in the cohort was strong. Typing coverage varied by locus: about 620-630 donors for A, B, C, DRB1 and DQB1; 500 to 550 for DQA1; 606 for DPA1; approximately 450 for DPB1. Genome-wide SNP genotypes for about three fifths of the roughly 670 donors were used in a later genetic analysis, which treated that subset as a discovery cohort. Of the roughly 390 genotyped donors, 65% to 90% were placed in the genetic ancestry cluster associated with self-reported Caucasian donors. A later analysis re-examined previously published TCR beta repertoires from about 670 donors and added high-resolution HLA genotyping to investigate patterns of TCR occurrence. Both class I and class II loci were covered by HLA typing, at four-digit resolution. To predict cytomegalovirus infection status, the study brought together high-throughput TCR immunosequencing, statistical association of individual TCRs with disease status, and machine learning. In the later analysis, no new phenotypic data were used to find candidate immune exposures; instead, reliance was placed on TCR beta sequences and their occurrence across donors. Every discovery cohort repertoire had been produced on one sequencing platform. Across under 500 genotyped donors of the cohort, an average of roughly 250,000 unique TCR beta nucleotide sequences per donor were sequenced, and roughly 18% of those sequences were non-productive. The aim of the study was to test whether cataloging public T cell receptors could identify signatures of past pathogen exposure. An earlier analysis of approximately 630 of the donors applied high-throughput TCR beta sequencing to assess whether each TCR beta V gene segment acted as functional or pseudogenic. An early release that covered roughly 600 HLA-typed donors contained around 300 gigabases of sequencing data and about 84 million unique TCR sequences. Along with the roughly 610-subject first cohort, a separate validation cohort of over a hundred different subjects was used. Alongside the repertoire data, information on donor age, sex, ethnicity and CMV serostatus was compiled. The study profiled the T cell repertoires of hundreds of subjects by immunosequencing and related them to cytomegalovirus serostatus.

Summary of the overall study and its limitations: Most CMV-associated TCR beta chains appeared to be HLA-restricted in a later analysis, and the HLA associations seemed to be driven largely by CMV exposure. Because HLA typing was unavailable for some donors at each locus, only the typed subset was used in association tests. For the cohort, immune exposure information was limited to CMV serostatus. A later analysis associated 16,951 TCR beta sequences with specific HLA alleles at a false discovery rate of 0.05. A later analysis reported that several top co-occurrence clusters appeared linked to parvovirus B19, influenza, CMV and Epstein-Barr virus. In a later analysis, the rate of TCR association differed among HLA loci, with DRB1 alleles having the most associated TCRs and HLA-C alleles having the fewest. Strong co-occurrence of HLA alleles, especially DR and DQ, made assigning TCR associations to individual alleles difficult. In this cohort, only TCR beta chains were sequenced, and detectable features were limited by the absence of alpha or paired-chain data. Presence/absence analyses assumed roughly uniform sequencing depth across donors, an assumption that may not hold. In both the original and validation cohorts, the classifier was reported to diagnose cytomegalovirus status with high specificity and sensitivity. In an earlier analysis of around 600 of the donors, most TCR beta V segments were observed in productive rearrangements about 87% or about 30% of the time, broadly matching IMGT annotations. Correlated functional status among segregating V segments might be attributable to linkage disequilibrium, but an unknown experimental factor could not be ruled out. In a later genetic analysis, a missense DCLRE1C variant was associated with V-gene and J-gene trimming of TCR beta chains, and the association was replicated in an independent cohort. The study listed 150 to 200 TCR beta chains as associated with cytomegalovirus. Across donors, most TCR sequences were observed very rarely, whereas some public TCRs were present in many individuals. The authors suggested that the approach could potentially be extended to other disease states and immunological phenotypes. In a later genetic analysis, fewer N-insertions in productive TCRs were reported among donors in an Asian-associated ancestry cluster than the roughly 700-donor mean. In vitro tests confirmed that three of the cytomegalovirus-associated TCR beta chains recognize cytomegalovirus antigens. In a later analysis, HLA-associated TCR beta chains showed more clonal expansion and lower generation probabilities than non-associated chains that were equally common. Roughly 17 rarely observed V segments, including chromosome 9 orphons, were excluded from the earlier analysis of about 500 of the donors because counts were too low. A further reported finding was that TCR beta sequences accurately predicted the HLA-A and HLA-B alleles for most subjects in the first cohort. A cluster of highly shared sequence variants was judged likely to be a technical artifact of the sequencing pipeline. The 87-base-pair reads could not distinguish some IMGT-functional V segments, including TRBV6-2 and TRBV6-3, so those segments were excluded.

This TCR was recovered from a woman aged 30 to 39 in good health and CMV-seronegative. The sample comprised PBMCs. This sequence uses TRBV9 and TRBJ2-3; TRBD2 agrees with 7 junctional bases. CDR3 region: CASSVAGGGPTDTQYF. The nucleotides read TGTGCCAGCAGCGTAGCTGGGGGAGGGCCGACAGATACGCAGTATTTT. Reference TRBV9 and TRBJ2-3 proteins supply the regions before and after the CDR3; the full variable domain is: DSGVTQTPKHLITATGQRVTLRCSPRSGDLSVYWYQQSLDQGLQFLIQYYNGEERAKGNILERFSAQQFPDLHSELNLSSLELGDSALYFCASSVAGGGPTDTQYFGPGTRLTVL.